What follows describes a single TCR beta chain. Antigen specificity is unknown. The length of the CDR3 is 14 residues. V dropped 4 bases and J dropped 7; count of bases not matched to a gene: 7. The V gene's germline CDR1 is SGHTA and CDR2 FQGNSA. The sample's treatment: some 20 received Ad26.COV2.S at low or high dose, single or two shots; several received placebo; per-sample allocation not given. After the first vaccine or placebo injection, samples were drawn on day 63. This specimen belongs to a study of Ad26.COV2.S vaccination and SARS-CoV-2 variants. Whole-study results and caveats: The analyses of TCR breadth and depth may have understated the size of total T cell responses.

Sequencing used immunoSEQ multiplex PCR; TCRdb keeps in-frame clones, though not all of them. The table records over 400,000 clones, about nine tenths of them present only once. The starting material was peripheral blood, obtained in a trial of Ad26.COV2.S vaccine versus placebo. This TCR came from a person between 18 and 60 years old who received the Ad26.COV2.S COVID-19 vaccine or a placebo. The rearrangement joins TRBV7-2 to TRBJ2-3; 8 nucleotides align to TRBD2. CDR3 sequence (DNA): TGTGCCAGCAGCTCATTGAGCGGGAGTAATACGCAGTATTTT. Its translation is CASSSLSGSNTQYF.